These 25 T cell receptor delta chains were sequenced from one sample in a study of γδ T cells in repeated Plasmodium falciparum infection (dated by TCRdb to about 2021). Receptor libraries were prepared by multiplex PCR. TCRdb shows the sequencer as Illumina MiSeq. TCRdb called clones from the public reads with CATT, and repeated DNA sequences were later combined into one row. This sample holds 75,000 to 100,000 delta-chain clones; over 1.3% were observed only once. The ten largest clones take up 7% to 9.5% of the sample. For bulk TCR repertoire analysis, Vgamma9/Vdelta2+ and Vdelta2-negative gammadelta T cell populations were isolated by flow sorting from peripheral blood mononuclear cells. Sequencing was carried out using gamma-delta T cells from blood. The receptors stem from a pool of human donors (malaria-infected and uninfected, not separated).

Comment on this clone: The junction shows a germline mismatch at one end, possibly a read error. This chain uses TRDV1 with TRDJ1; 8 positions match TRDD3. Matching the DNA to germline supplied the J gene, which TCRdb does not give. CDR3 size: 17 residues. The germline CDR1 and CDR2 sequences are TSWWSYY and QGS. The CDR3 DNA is TGCTCTGGGGGAACTCGCGTCCTTTTAGGCGACCACGATAAACTCATCTTT. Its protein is CSGGTRVLLGDHDKLIF.

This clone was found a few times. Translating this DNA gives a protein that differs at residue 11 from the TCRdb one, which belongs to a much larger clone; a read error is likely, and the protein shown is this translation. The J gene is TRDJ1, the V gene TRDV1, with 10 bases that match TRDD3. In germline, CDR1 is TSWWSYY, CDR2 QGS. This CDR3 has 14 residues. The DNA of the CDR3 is TGTGCTCTTGCGTTTGGGGGATACACCGATATACTCATCTTT. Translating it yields CALAFGGYTDILIF.

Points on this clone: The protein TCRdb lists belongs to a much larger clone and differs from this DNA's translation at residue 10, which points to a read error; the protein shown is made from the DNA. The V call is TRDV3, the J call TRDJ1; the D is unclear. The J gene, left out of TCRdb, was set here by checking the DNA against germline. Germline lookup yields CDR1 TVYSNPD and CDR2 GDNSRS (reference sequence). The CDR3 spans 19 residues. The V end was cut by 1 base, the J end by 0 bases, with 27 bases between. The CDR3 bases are TGTGCCTTTACAGCTCGGTCCAACGGATGGTTGGACTACACCGATAAACTCATCTTT. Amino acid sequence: CAFTARSNGWLDYTDKLIF.

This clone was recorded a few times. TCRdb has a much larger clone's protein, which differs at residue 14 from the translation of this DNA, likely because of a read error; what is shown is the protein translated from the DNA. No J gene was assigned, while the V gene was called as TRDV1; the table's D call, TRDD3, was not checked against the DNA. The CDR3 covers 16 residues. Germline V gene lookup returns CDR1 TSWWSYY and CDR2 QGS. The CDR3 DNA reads TGTGCTCTTGGGCTCCTGAGTTGGGGATACACCGATAAACCCATCTTT. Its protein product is CALGLLSWGYTDKPIF.

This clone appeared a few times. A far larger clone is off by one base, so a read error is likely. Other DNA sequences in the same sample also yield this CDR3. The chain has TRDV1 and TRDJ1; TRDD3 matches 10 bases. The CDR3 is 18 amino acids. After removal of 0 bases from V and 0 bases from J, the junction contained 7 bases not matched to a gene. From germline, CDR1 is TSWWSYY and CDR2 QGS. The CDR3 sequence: CALGELELGDLYTDKLIF. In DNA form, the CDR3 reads TGTGCTCTTGGGGAACTAGAACTGGGGGATCTATACACCGATAAACTCATCTTT.

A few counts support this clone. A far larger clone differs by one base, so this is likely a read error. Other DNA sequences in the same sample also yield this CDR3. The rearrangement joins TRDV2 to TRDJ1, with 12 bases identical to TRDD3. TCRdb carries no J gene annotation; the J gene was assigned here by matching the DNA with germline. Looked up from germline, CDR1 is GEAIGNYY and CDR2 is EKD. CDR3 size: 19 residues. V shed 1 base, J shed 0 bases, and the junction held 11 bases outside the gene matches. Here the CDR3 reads CACDTLLLGDTRYTDKLIF. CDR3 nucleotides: TGTGCCTGTGACACTCTCCTACTGGGGGATACCCGCTACACCGATAAACTCATCTTT.

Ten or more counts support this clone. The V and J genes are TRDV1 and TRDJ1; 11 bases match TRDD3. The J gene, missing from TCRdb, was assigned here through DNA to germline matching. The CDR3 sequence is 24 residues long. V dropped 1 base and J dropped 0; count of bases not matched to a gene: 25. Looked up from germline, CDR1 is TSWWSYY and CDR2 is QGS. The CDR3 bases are TGTGCTCTTGGGGAACGGCCCCTCCTTCCTACTGACTTGGGGGATACGCGGTACACCGATAAACTCATCTTT. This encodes CALGERPLLPTDLGDTRYTDKLIF.

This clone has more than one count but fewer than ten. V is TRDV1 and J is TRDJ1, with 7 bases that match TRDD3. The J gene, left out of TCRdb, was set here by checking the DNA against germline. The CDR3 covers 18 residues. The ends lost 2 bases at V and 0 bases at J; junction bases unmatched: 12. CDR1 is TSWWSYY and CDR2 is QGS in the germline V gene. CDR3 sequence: CALGEGGSFRLYTDKLIF. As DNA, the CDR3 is TGTGCTCTTGGGGAAGGGGGATCTTTCCGACTCTACACCGATAAACTCATCTTT.

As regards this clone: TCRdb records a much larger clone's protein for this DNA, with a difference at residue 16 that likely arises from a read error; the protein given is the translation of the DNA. CDR3 in amino acids: CALGELHLPTKGSTDELIF. CDR3 DNA sequence: TGTGCTCTTGGGGAACTTCATCTTCCTACGAAGGGTTCCACCGATGAACTCATCTTT. The chain joins TRDV1 to TRDJ1; 8 positions match TRDD2. The germline V gene has CDR1 TSWWSYY and CDR2 QGS. The length of the CDR3 is 19 residues.

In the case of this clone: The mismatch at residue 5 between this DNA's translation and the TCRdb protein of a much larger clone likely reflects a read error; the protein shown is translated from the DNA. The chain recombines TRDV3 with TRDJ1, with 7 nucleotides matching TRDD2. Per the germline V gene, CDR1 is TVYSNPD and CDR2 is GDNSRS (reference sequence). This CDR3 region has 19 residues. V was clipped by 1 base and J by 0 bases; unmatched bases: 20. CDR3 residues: CAFNVGSYPELGNTDKLIF. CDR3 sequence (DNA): TGTGCCTTTAACGTAGGTTCCTACCCCGAGTTGGGGAACACCGATAAACTCATCTTT.

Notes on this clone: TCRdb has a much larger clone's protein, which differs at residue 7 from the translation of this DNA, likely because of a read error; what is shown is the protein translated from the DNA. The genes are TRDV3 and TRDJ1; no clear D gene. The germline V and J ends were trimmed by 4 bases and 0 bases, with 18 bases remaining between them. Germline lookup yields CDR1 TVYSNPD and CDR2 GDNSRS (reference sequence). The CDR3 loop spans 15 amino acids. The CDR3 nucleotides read TGTGCCTCGACGACGTTCGTCTCGTACACCGATAAACTCATCTTT. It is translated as CASTTFVSYTDKLIF.

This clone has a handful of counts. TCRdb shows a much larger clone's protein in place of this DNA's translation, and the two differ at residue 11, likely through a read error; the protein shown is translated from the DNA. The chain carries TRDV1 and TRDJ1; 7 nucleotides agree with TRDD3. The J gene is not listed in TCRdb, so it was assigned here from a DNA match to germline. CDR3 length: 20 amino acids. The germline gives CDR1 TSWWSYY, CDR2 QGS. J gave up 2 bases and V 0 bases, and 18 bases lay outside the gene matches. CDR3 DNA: TGTGCTCTTGGGGAACTTGGGGATGCGTACCGGGGGATTGGAACCGATAAACTCATCTTT. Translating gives CALGELGDAYRGIGTDKLIF.

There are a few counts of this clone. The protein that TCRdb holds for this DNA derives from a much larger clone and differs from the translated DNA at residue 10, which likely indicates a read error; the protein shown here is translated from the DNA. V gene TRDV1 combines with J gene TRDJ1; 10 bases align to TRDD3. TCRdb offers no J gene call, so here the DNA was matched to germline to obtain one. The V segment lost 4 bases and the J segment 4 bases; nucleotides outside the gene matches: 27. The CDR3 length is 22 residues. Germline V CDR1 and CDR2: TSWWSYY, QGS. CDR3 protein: CALGAPPVLTLRGIRSDDKLIF. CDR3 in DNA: TGTGCTCTTGGGGCTCCTCCCGTTCTTACCCTACGGGGGATACGCAGTGACGATAAACTCATCTTT.

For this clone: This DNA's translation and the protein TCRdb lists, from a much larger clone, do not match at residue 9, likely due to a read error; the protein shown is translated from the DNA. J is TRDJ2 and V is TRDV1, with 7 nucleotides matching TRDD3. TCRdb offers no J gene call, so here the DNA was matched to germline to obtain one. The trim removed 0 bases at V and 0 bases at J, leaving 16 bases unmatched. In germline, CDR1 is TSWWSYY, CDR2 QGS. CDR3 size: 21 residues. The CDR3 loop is CALGELSLWGWGSALTAQLFF. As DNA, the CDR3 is TGTGCTCTTGGGGAACTGTCCCTATGGGGGTGGGGGAGTGCTTTGACAGCACAACTCTTCTTT.

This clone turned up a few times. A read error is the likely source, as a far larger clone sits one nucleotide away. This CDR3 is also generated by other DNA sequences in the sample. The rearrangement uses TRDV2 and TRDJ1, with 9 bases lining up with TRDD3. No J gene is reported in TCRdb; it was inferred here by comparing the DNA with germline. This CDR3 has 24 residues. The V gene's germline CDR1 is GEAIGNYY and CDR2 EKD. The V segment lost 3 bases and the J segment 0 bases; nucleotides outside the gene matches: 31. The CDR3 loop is CACDPLGFDGTGGLEIRYTDKLIF. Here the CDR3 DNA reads TGTGCCTGTGACCCCCTCGGTTTTGATGGTACTGGGGGACTCGAAATAAGATACACCGATAAACTCATCTTT.

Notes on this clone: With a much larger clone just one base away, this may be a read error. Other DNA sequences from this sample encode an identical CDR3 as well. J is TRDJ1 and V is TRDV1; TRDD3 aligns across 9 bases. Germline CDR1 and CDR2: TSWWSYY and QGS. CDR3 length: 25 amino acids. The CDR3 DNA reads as TGTGCTCTTGGGTTACTTACCTTCCAAGATACTGGGGGACTTACCTTCATTATGTACACCGACAAACTCATCTTT. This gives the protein CALGLLTFQDTGGLTFIMYTDKLIF.

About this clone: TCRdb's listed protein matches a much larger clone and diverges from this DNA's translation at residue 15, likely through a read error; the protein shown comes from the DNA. CDR3 nucleotides: TGTGCCTGTGACCCGACGAAGGGGTTGTACACCGATAAACTCACCTTT. It is translated as CACDPTKGLYTDKLTF. The chain couples TRDV2 to TRDJ1, with D uncertain. The CDR3 contains 16 residues. CDR1 and CDR2 from the germline V gene are GEAIGNYY and EKD.

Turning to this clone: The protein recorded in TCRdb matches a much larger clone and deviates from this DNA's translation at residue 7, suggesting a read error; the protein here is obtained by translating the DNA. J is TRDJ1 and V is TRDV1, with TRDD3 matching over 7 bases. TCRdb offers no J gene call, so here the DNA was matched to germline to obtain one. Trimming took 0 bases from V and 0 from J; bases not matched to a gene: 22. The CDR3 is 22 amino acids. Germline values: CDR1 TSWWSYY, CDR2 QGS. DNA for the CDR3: TGTGCTCTTGGGGAACTCGAGGTACCTACTGGGGATAAGCCCGGGGACACCGATAAACTCATCTTT. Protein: CALGELEVPTGDKPGDTDKLIF.

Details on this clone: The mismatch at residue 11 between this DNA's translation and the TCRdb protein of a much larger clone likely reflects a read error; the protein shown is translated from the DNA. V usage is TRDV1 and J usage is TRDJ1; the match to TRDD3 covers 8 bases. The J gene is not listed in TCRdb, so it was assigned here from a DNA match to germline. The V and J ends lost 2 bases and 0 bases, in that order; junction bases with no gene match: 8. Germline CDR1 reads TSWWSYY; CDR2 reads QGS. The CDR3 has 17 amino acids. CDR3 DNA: TGTGCTCTTGGGGAAGTCGCGGGATACGCCCACACCGATAAACTCATCTTT. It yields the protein CALGEVAGYAHTDKLIF.

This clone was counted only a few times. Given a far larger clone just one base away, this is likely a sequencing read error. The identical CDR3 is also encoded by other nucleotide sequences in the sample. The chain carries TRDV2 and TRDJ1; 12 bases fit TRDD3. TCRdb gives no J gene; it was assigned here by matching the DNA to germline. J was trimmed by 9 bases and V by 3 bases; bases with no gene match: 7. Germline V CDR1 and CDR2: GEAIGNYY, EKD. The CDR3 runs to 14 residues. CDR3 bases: TGTGCCTGTGACGCCGTGCTGGGGGATACGCAACTCATCTTT. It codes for CACDAVLGDTQLIF.

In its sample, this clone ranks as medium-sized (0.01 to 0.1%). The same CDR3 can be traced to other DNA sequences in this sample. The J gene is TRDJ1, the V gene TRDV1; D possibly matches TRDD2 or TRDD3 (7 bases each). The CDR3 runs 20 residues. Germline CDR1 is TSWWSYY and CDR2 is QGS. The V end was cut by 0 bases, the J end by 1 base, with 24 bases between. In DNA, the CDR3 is TGTGCTCTTGGGGAACTTATTCCTACTCGGATACTGGGGACCACCGATAAACTCATCTTT. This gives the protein CALGELIPTRILGTTDKLIF.

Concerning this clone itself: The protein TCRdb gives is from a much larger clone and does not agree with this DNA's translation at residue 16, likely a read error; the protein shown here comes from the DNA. CDR3 sequence (DNA): TGTGCCTGTGACACCGTACTGGGGGATCCTTCTAGCTCCTGGGACGCCCGACAGATGTTTTTC. This gives the protein CACDTVLGDPSSSWDARQMFF. The chain combines TRDV2 with TRDJ3; 10 positions agree with TRDD3. TCRdb leaves out the J gene; it was filled in here by matching the DNA to germline. This CDR3 contains 21 residues. CDR1 and CDR2 from the germline V gene are GEAIGNYY and EKD.

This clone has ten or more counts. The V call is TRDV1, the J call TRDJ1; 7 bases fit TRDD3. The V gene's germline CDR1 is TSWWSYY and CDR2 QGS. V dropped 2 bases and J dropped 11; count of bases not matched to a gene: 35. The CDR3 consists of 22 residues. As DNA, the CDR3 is TGTGCTCTTGGGGAAACTCTTAGGTTGGCCTACAAGAGGCTGGGGGCCCCGGGTGGGCTCATCTTT. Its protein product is CALGETLRLAYKRLGAPGGLIF.

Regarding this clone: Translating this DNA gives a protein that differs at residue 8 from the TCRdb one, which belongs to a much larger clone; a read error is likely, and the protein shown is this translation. The CDR3 region has the DNA TGTGCCTTAGTTCTTCCCCCGGTGATTAGGGGTAAACTCATCTTT. Residues: CALVLPPVIRGKLIF. The chain is built from TRDV3 and TRDJ1, with D possibly matching TRDD2 (5 bases). Per germline, CDR1 TVYSNPD and CDR2 GDNSRS (reference sequence). V lost 3 bases, J lost 7 bases, and 24 bases lay in between. The CDR3 extends over 15 amino acids.

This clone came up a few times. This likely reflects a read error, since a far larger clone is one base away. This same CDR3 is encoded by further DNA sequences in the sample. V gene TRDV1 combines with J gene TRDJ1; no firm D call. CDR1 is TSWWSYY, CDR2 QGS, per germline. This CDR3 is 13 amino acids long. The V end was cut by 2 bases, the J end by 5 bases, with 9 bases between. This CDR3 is CALGEVIHDKLIF. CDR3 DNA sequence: TGTGCTCTTGGGGAAGTAATTCATGATAAACTCATCTTT.